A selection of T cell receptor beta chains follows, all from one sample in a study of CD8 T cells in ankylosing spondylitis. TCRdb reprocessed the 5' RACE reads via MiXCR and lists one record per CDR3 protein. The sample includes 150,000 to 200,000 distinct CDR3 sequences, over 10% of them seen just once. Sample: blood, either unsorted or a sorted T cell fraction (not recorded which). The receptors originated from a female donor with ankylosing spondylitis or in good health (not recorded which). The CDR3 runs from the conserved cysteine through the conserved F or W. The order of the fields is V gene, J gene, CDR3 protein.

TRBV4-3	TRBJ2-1	CASSQESKTF
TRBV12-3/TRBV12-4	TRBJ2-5	CASRGTSGWETQYF
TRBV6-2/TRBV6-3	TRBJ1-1	CASSYRVNAEAFF
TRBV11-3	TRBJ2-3	CVSSARVPDTQYF
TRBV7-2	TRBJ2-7	CASSLDRGAEQYF
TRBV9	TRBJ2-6	CASSARQGAGANVLTF
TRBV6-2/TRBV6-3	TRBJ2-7	CASSYSSQGLRSNEQYF
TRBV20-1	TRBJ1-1	CSARKVRGGTPEAFF
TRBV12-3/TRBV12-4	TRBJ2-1	CASSRNEQFF
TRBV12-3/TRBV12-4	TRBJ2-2	CASSSSSLRGRAGELFF
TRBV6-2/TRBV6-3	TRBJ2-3	CASRRALREGTDTQYF
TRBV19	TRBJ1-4	CASNMRQGGKLFF
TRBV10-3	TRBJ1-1	CAISGGLGNTEAFF
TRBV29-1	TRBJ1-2	CSVEGTGRAGYTF
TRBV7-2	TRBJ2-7	CASSHGRGFSYEQYF
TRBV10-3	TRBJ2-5	CAVGYFGETQYF